This T cell receptor beta chain derives from a study of shared clonotypes between healthy human individuals. General study points: Memory subsets generally showed smaller estimated richness than naive subsets did.

Using immunoSEQ multiplex PCR, the repertoire was profiled, and TCRdb retains in-frame clones only, with some absent. The sample carries about a million clones, about 80% recorded once. This clone was seen ten or more times. Its antigen is as yet unknown. The germline CDR1 and CDR2 sequences are SNHLY and FYNNEI. Trimming cost V 9 bases and J 8 bases; bases outside gene matches: 7. This CDR3 comprises 13 residues. This clonotype was sampled from a man between 18 and 35 years old in good health. Some clones in this sample may be carry-over from other donors' samples. J is TRBJ1-4 and V is TRBV2; the match to TRBD1 covers 9 bases. Sequencing was carried out using memory CD4+ T cells from PBMCs. As for subset: CD45RA-negative fraction. CDR3 nucleotides: TGTGCCAGTTCCCGGGACAGGGAGGAAAAACTGTTTTTT. Translated, it gives CASSRDREEKLFF.